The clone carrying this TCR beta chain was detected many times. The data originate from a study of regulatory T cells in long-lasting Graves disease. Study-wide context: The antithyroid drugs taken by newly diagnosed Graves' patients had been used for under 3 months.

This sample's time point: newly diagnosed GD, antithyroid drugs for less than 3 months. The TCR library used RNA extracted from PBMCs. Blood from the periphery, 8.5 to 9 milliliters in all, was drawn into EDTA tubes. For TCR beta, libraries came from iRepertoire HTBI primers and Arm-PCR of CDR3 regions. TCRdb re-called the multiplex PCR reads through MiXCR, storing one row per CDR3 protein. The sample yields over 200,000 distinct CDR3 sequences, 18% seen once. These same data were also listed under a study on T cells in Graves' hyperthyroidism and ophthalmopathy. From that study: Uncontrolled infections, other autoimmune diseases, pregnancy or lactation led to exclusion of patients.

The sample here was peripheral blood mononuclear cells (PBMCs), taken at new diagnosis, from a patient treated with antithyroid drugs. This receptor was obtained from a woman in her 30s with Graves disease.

The chain's CDR3 is CSARDPGRYAGELFF. The CDR3 coding sequence is TGCAGTGCTAGAGATCCAGGGCGATACGCCGGGGAGCTGTTTTTT. The chain employs TRBV20-1 and TRBJ2-2; a weak D match, TRBD1 (5 bases). CDR1 and CDR2 (germline): DFQATT, SNEGSKA (reference sequence). V lost 0 bases and J 6 bases, leaving 14 bases between the germline ends. CDR3 size: 15 residues.